The 22 T cell receptor beta chains presented below share a single source sample, sequenced in a study of blood T cell repertoires in COVID-19. The method was immunoSEQ multiplex PCR; TCRdb's version includes in-frame clones alone and lacks a portion of them. The sample includes about 120,000 clones, 60% to 85% of them seen just once. Sequenced input: peripheral blood. The receptors stem from a man aged 65-85 years with acute or convalescent COVID-19.

The genes are TRBV13 and TRBJ2-3; 14 nucleotides line up with TRBD2. V dropped 5 bases and J dropped 4; count of bases not matched to a gene: 8. The CDR3 consists of 17 residues. CDR1 is PRHDT and CDR2 is FYEKMQ in the germline V gene (reference sequence). The CDR3 bases are TGTGCCAGCAGCCAGCGACTAGCGGGGGGGTTCTCAGATACGCAGTATTTT. This gives the protein CASSQRLAGGFSDTQYF.

This chain joins TRBV27 and TRBJ2-3; no clear D gene. Germline CDR1 is MNHEY and CDR2 is SMNVEV (reference sequence). The CDR3 sequence is 14 residues long. Deletions cut 1 base from V and 4 bases from J, with 9 bases between. CDR3 amino acids: CASSLYLSADTQYF. CDR3 bases: TGTGCCAGCAGTTTATACTTGAGCGCAGATACGCAGTATTTT.

Only a few counts were recorded for this clone. V usage is TRBV7-6 and J usage is TRBJ1-3; perhaps TRBD1 as D (5 bases). Germline values: CDR1 SGHVS, CDR2 FNYEAQ. Trimming left V 1 base short and J 4 bases short, with 14 bases between. The CDR3 is 16 amino acids. The CDR3 nucleotides are TGTGCCAGCAGCTTAGTGGGCGGGACCCACGGAAACACCATATATTTT. It specifies CASSLVGGTHGNTIYF.

The J gene is TRBJ1-2, the V gene TRBV5-4; D is uncertain. The CDR3 covers 14 residues. CDR1 is SGHNT and CDR2 is YYREEE in the germline V gene (reference sequence). Trimming cost V 0 bases and J 1 base, with 7 bases left between them. The CDR3 loop reads CASSLDQDNYGYTF. CDR3 nucleotides: TGTGCCAGCAGCTTGGACCAGGATAACTATGGCTACACCTTC. The full variable domain, with the rest looked up from reference TRBV5-4 and TRBJ1-2, is ETGVTQSPTHLIKTRGQQVTLRCSSQSGHNTVSWYQQALGQGPQFIFQYYREEENGRGNFPPRFSGLQFPNYSSELNVNALELDDSALYLCASSLDQDNYGYTFGSGTRLTVV.

The genes are TRBV7-9 and TRBJ2-5; D not resolved. Trimming left V 0 bases short and J 5 bases short, with 7 bases between. CDR3 length: 13 amino acids. The germline CDR1 and CDR2 sequences are SEHNR and FQNEAQ (reference sequence). CDR3 loop: CASSLARLETQYF. Here the CDR3 DNA reads TGTGCCAGCAGCTTAGCGCGGTTGGAGACCCAGTACTTC. Full variable domain (outside the CDR3, taken from reference TRBV7-9 and TRBJ2-5): DTGVSQNPRHKITKRGQNVTFRCDPISEHNRLYWYRQTLGQGPEFLTYFQNEAQLEKSRLLSDRFSAERPKGSFSTLEIQRTEQGDSAMYLCASSLARLETQYFGPGTRLLVL.

The chain carries TRBV14 and TRBJ2-3; D gene ambiguous. Per the germline V gene, CDR1 is SGHDN and CDR2 is FVKESK. CDR3 length: 12 amino acids. The germline V and J ends were trimmed by 2 bases and 8 bases, with 8 bases remaining between them. The CDR3 loop reads CASSQSRVTQYF. CDR3 nucleotides: TGTGCCAGCAGCCAATCCCGGGTTACGCAGTATTTT.

The rearrangement links TRBV19 to TRBJ1-1; no reliable D call. This CDR3 has 14 residues. The germline V gene encodes CDR1 LNHDA and CDR2 SQIVND (reference sequence). V lost 9 bases to trimming and J lost 3 bases, with 17 bases between them. The CDR3 loop is CASRRDSRDTEAFF. For the CDR3, the DNA is TGTGCCAGCCGTCGGGATTCACGAGACACTGAAGCTTTCTTT. The full variable domain, its missing parts supplied by reference TRBV19 and TRBJ1-1, is DGGITQSPKYLFRKEGQNVTLSCEQNLNHDAMYWYRQDPGQGLRLIYYSQIVNDFQKGDIAEGYSVSREKKESFPLTVTSAQKNPTAFYLCASRRDSRDTEAFFGQGTRLTVV.

V is TRBV18 and J is TRBJ2-7; tentative D call: TRBD2 (5 bases). This CDR3 contains 13 residues. Germline V lookup: CDR1 KGHSH, CDR2 LQKENI. The V end lost 3 bases, the J end lost 6 bases, and 12 bases lay between the germline ends. Here the CDR3 reads CASSPLASLEQYF. The CDR3 DNA reads as TGTGCCAGCTCACCGCTAGCTTCCCTCGAGCAGTACTTC. The full variable domain, in which reference TRBV18 and TRBJ2-7 provide the parts outside the CDR3, is NAGVMQNPRHLVRRRGQEARLRCSPMKGHSHVYWYRQLPEEGLKFMVYLQKENIIDESGMPKERFSAEFPKEGPSILRIQQVVRGDSAAYFCASSPLASLEQYFGPGTRLTVT.

The chain uses TRBV4-2 and TRBJ2-2; 8 bases match TRBD1. The CDR3 length is 15 residues. J was trimmed by 4 bases and V by 0 bases; bases with no gene match: 1. Germline V gene lookup returns CDR1 LGHNA and CDR2 YNFKEQ. In DNA form, the CDR3 reads TGTGCCAGCAGCCAAGACAGGGGGCGCACCGGGGAGCTGTTTTTT. It codes for CASSQDRGRTGELFF.

CDR3 bases: TGTGCCAGCAGCGTAGTCTCCAGGGTCACTGAAGCTTTCTTT. Translating gives CASSVVSRVTEAFF. The V call is TRBV9, the J call TRBJ1-1; TRBD1 is a possible D gene (5 bases). The germline CDR1 and CDR2 sequences are SGDLS and YYNGEE. The CDR3 length is 14 residues. Trimming took 0 bases from V and 4 from J, leaving 10 bases between them.

V is TRBV18 and J is TRBJ1-5, with D maybe TRBD1 (6 bases). Germline values: CDR1 KGHSH, CDR2 LQKENI. V lost 3 bases and J 6 bases, leaving 15 bases between the germline ends. This CDR3 contains 15 residues. The DNA for the CDR3 is TGTGCCAGCTCACCCCCGATGGGGGCAGGTCAGCCCCAGCATTTT. Encoded protein: CASSPPMGAGQPQHF.

V gene TRBV11-2 combines with J gene TRBJ1-3, with a possible D match to TRBD1 (5 bases). The CDR3 has 13 amino acids. Germline V CDR1 and CDR2: SGHAT, FQNNGV. V dropped 4 bases and J dropped 4 bases, with 8 bases sitting between them. The CDR3 nucleotides are TGTGCCAGCAGCTCGGGGGTCGGAAACACCATATATTTT. Protein: CASSSGVGNTIYF.

V and J are TRBV18 and TRBJ1-2; D ambiguous. V was trimmed by 0 bases and J by 5 bases, leaving 16 bases between them. The CDR3 length is 16 residues. From germline, CDR1 is KGHSH and CDR2 LQKENI. CDR3 DNA: TGTGCCAGCTCACCACCTTTCGGGCCCCGGGGATATGGCTACACCTTC. It codes for CASSPPFGPRGYGYTF.

This sequence joins TRBV12-5 and TRBJ1-5; 10 nucleotides align to TRBD1. Germline values: CDR1 LGHNT, CDR2 FRNRAP. J lost 4 bases, V lost 4 bases, and 7 bases had no gene match. This CDR3 is 16 amino acids long. CDR3 DNA: TGTGCTAGTGGTTGGACTGGACAGGGGGGGAATCAGCCCCAGCATTTT. Translated: CASGWTGQGGNQPQHF.

The genes are TRBV6-5 and TRBJ1-1; TRBD1 is a possible D gene (5 bases). The CDR3 loop spans 15 amino acids. Germline assignment: CDR1 MNHEY and CDR2 SVGAGI. The V gene lost 7 bases and the J gene lost 5 bases, with 20 bases spanning the gap. The chain's CDR3 is CASTPIGEGRTEAFF. The CDR3, as DNA: TGTGCCAGCACTCCCATCGGGGAGGGACGGACTGAAGCTTTCTTT.

V is TRBV12-5 and J is TRBJ2-7, with 12 bases that match TRBD1. The CDR3 consists of 14 residues. In germline, CDR1 is LGHNT, CDR2 FRNRAP. Losses at the gene ends were 5 bases for V and 6 bases for J; bases not matched to a gene: 5. The CDR3 here is CASGLGTGGFEQYF. CDR3 nucleotides: TGTGCTAGTGGTCTAGGGACAGGGGGCTTCGAGCAGTACTTC.

V and J are TRBV5-6 and TRBJ1-5; 7 bases map to TRBD1. This CDR3 is built from 15 residues. Trimming at V came to 0 bases and at J to 6 bases, leaving 6 bases not matched to a gene. The germline CDR1 and CDR2 sequences are SGHDT and YYEEEE. The CDR3 sequence is CASSLDRGVSQPQHF. Here the CDR3 DNA reads TGTGCCAGCAGCTTGGACAGGGGAGTGAGTCAGCCCCAGCATTTT.

The chain employs TRBV5-5 and TRBJ1-1; 8 nucleotides line up with TRBD1. Germline lookup yields CDR1 SGHKS and CDR2 YYEKEE (reference sequence). This CDR3 comprises 14 residues. Trimming at V came to 4 bases and at J to 6 bases, leaving 8 bases not matched to a gene. CDR3 protein: CASSLDRVGPEAFF. In DNA, the CDR3 is TGTGCCAGCAGCCTGGACAGGGTGGGACCTGAAGCTTTCTTT.

J is TRBJ1-1 and V is TRBV7-9; TRBD1 agrees at 10 bases. In germline, CDR1 is SEHNR, CDR2 FQNEAQ (reference sequence). Trimming took 1 base from V and 4 from J; bases not matched to a gene: 3. The length of the CDR3 is 15 residues. The CDR3 loop is CASSLVGQGRTEAFF. Here the CDR3 DNA reads TGTGCCAGCAGCTTAGTGGGACAGGGGCGCACTGAAGCTTTCTTT.

For the CDR3, the DNA is TGTGCCAGCAGCTCCAGGGAGGCCAGCAGCGATCAGCCCCAGCATTTT. Translation gives CASSSREASSDQPQHF. The J gene is TRBJ1-5, the V gene TRBV6-6; weak D call: TRBD1 (5 bases). Per the germline V gene, CDR1 is MNHNY and CDR2 is SVGAGI (reference sequence). The CDR3 length is 16 residues. V was trimmed by 6 bases and J by 5 bases, leaving 20 bases between them.

The rearrangement joins TRBV19 to TRBJ1-4, with TRBD1 matching over 7 bases. The V gene end was trimmed by 6 bases and the J gene end by 5 bases; junction bases not matched to a gene: 6. Germline assignment: CDR1 LNHDA and CDR2 SQIVND (reference sequence). This CDR3 spans 14 amino acids. Here the CDR3 reads CASRLGQYNEKLFF. The DNA for the CDR3 is TGTGCCAGTAGGCTGGGACAGTACAATGAAAAACTGTTTTTT. Variable domain in full (rest from reference TRBV19 and TRBJ1-4): DGGITQSPKYLFRKEGQNVTLSCEQNLNHDAMYWYRQDPGQGLRLIYYSQIVNDFQKGDIAEGYSVSREKKESFPLTVTSAQKNPTAFYLCASRLGQYNEKLFFGSGTQLSVL.

There are a few counts of this clone. The chain employs TRBV5-1 and TRBJ2-7, with a possible D match to TRBD2 (6 bases). Per germline, CDR1 SGHRS and CDR2 YFSETQ. Deletions cut 4 bases from V and 2 bases from J, with 19 bases between. The CDR3 runs 16 residues. CDR3 in amino acids: CASSPAVAGSTYEQYF. The CDR3 DNA is TGCGCCAGCAGCCCGGCGGTCGCGGGGTCAACCTACGAGCAGTACTTC. The full variable domain, completed using reference TRBV5-1 and TRBJ2-7, is KAGVTQTPRYLIKTRGQQVTLSCSPISGHRSVSWYQQTPGQGLQFLFEYFSETQRNKGNFPGRFSGRQFSNSRSEMNVSTLELGDSALYLCASSPAVAGSTYEQYFGPGTRLTVT.